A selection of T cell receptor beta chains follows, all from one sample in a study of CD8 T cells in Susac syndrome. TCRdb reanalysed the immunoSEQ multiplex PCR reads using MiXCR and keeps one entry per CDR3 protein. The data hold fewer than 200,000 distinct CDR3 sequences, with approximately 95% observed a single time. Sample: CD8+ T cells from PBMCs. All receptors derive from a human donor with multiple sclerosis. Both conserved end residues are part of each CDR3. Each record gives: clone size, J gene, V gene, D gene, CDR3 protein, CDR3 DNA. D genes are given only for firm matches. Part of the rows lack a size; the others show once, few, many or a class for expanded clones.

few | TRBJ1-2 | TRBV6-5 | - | CASSPGTNYGYTF | TGTGCCAGCAGTCCCGGGACAAACTATGGCTACACCTTC
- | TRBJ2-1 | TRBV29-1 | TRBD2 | CSVGDSGRGRHFHEQFF | TGCAGCGTTGGGGACTCGGGGCGCGGGAGGCATTTTCATGAGCAGTTCTTC
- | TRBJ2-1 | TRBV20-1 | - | CSARGGMSSYNEQFF | TGCAGTGCTAGAGGGGGGATGAGCTCCTACAATGAGCAGTTCTTC
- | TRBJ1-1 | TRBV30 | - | CAWRDKWREKAFF | TGTGCCTGGAGGGACAAGTGGAGGGAGAAAGCTTTCTTT
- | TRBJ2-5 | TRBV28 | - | CASGKTIRQTQYF | TGTGCCAGCGGGAAGACTATACGGCAGACCCAGTACTTC
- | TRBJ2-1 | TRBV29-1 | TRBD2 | CSAPPTSGRFNEQFF | TGCAGCGCTCCCCCTACTAGCGGGAGGTTCAATGAGCAGTTCTTC
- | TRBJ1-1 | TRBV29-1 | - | CSVDLGENTEAFF | TGCAGCGTTGATCTCGGGGAGAACACTGAAGCTTTCTTT
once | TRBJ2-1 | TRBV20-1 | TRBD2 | CSAPNGLASSYNEQFF | TGCAGTGCGCCGAACGGACTAGCGAGTTCCTACAATGAGCAGTTCTTC
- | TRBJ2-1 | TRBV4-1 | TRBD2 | CASSLLSGSYNEQFF | TGCGCCAGCAGCCTTCTCAGCGGGAGTTACAATGAGCAGTTCTTC
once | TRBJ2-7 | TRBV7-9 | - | CASSEGSGQYF | TGTGCCAGCAGCGAGGGGTCCGGGCAGTACTTC
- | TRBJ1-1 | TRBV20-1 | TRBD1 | CSAGAGGRTEAFF | TGCAGTGCTGGGGCAGGGGGACGAACTGAAGCTTTCTTT
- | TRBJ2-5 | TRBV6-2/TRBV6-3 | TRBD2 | CASSYFRLAGQETQYF | TGTGCCAGCAGTTACTTTCGACTAGCGGGCCAAGAGACCCAGTACTTC
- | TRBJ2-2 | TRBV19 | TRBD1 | CASRAWDRANTGELFF | TGTGCCAGTAGAGCATGGGACAGGGCGAACACCGGGGAGCTGTTTTTT
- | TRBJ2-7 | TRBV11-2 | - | CASSLVSSVNYEQYF | TGTGCCAGCAGCTTAGTTAGTAGCGTTAACTACGAGCAGTACTTC
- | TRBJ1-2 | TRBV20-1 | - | CSARDQANYGYTF | TGCAGTGCTAGAGATCAGGCTAACTATGGCTACACCTTC
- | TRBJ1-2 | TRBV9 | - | CASSVSPDTF | TGTGCCAGCAGCGTCTCCCCCGACACCTTC
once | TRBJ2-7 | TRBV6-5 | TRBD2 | CASSYSVAGGPYEQYF | TGTGCCAGCAGTTACTCTGTGGCGGGAGGTCCCTACGAGCAGTACTTC
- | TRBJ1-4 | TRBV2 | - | CASNTQGFLFF | TGTGCCAGCAACACACAGGGATTTCTGTTTTTT
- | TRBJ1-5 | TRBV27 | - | CASSLKATGYSNQPQHF | TGTGCCAGCAGTTTAAAGGCAACGGGGTATAGCAATCAGCCCCAGCATTTT
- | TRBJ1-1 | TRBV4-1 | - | CASGPNRSRMLNTEAFF | TGCGCCAGCGGACCCAACAGATCCCGTATGCTGAACACTGAAGCTTTCTTT
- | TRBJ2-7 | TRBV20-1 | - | CSARDLEASYEQYF | TGCAGTGCTAGAGATCTGGAGGCATCCTACGAGCAGTACTTC
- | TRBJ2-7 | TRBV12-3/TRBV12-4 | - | CASSLAPVGAEEQYF | TGTGCCAGCAGTTTAGCGCCTGTGGGAGCGGAAGAGCAGTACTTC
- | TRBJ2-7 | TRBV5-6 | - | CASSHGQNAPYEQYF | TGTGCCAGCAGCCATGGACAGAACGCCCCCTACGAGCAGTACTTC
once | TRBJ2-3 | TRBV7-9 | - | CASNQDRDDTDTQYF | TGTGCCAGCAACCAAGACCGGGACGACACAGATACGCAGTATTTT
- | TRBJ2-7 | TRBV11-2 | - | CASSLRIYEQYF | TGTGCCAGCAGCTTACGGATCTACGAGCAGTACTTC
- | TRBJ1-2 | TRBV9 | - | CASSVRGTAYGYTF | TGTGCCAGCAGCGTAAGGGGAACGGCCTATGGCTACACCTTC
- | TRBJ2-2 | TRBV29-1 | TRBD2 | CSVRAGDTGELFF | TGCAGCGTTCGGGCGGGGGACACCGGGGAGCTGTTTTTT
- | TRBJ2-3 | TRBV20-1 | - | CSARDDRADTQYF | TGCAGTGCTAGAGACGACAGAGCAGATACGCAGTATTTT
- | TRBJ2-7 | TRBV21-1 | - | CASNQGQDEQYF | TGTGCCAGCAATCAGGGTCAAGACGAGCAGTACTTC
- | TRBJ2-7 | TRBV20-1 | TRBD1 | CSATWTGLAYEQYF | TGCAGTGCTACTTGGACAGGGTTGGCCTACGAGCAGTACTTC
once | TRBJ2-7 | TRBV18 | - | CASSLHDSYEQYF | TGTGCCAGCTCACTACATGACAGCTACGAGCAGTACTTC